This T cell receptor beta chain originates from a study of T cell responses to AZD1222 COVID-19 vaccine. On the study more broadly: The study pooled second doses at about 4 or about 12 weeks. Regarding the study as a whole: Most donors were white British and more were female, and clonal diversity was possibly underestimated. Sampled repertoires all dated from after the peak T cell response.

As regards this clone: Antigen: not known.

Germline assignment: CDR1 SGHVS and CDR2 FQNEAQ. V dropped 5 bases and J dropped 0 bases, with 11 bases sitting between them. CDR3 length: 15 amino acids. TCRdb's table, derived via immunoSEQ multiplex PCR, lists solely in-frame clones and lacks some. The sample shows more than 100,000 clones, approximately 90% of them seen only once. The source is an adult in good health. The chain recombines TRBV7-8 with TRBJ1-3; weak D call: TRBD1 (6 bases). The sequenced sample was peripheral blood, obtained on day 0 of AZD1222 vaccination. As DNA, the CDR3 is TGTGCCAGCAGCCCGGGACAAAGCTCTGGAAACACCATATATTTT. It is translated as CASSPGQSSGNTIYF.